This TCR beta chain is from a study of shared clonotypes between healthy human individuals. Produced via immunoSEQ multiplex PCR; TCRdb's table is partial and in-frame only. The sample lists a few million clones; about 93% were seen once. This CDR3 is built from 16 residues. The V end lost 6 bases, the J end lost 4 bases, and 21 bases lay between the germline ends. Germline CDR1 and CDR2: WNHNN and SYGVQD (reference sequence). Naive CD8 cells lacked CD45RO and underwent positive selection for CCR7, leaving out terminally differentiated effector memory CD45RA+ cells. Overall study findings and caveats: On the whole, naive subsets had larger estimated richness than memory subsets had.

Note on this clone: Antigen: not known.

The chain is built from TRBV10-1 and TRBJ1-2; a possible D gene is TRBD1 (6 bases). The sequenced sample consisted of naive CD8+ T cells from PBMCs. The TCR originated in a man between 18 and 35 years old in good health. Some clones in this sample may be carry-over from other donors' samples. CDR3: CASRDTGTPTVYGYTF. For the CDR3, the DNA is TGCGCCAGCAGGGACACCGGGACACCTACCGTCTATGGCTACACCTTC.